The 21 T cell receptor beta chains below were found in one sample sequenced in a study of shared clonotypes between healthy human individuals. Naive CD8 cells, CD45RO-negative and positively selected for CCR7, excluded terminally differentiated effector memory CD45RA+ cells. The assay was immunoSEQ multiplex PCR, and TCRdb's table has in-frame clones only and misses some. The sample yields 800,000 or so clones, about 96% seen once. The sample taken for sequencing was naive CD8+ T cells sorted from blood. Every receptor here comes from a man aged 30 to 39 in good health.

The chain links TRBV6-1 to TRBJ2-2, with TRBD2 identical over 13 bases. In germline, CDR1 is MNHNS, CDR2 SASEGT. The CDR3 length is 16 residues. With 4 bases clipped from V and 7 bases from J, the junction kept 6 bases outside the gene matches. Here the CDR3 reads CASSGRTSGRIGELFF. CDR3 coding DNA: TGTGCCAGCAGTGGAAGGACTAGCGGGAGAATCGGGGAGCTGTTTTTT.

V gene TRBV18 combines with J gene TRBJ2-5; 11 bases map to TRBD2. Germline V gene sequence: CDR1 KGHSH, CDR2 LQKENI. Trimming removed 3 bases from V and 0 bases from J; junction bases left unmatched: 6. The CDR3 covers 17 residues. CDR3 protein: CASSPSPGLADQETQYF. For the CDR3, the DNA is TGTGCCAGCTCACCGTCCCCGGGACTAGCGGACCAAGAGACCCAGTACTTC.

This chain connects TRBV28 to TRBJ2-7; TRBD2 might be the D (5 bases). CDR3 length equals 13 residues. The germline V gene has CDR1 MDHEN and CDR2 SYDVKM. V was trimmed by 3 bases and J by 2 bases, leaving 8 bases between them. The CDR3 region has the DNA TGTGCCAGCAGTTTGGGCGGGCCCTACGAGCAGTACTTC. It encodes CASSLGGPYEQYF.

This clone occurred once. The chain recombines TRBV9 with TRBJ2-2; D is possibly TRBD1 (6 bases). CDR3 length equals 16 residues. From germline, CDR1 is SGDLS and CDR2 YYNGEE. V lost 5 bases, J lost 4 bases, and 18 bases lay in between. This CDR3 is CASSRLGTSLTGELFF. The DNA for the CDR3 is TGTGCCAGCAGTCGTTTGGGGACATCACTCACCGGGGAGCTGTTTTTT. Based on the CDR3 plus reference TRBV9 and TRBJ2-2, the full variable domain is DSGVTQTPKHLITATGQRVTLRCSPRSGDLSVYWYQQSLDQGLQFLIQYYNGEERAKGNILERFSAQQFPDLHSELNLSSLELGDSALYFCASSRLGTSLTGELFFGEGSRLTVL.

The chain combines TRBV27 with TRBJ1-1; D remains unclear. The CDR3 consists of 13 residues. Germline CDR1 reads MNHEY; CDR2 reads SMNVEV (reference sequence). Trimming left V 4 bases short and J 4 bases short, with 10 bases between. CDR3 sequence (DNA): TGTGCCAGCAGTTGGAGTCAAAGCACTGAAGCTTTCTTT. This sequence encodes CASSWSQSTEAFF.

This rearrangement joins TRBV7-9 to TRBJ2-5; TRBD2 matches 7 bases. CDR3 length equals 13 residues. Germline lookup yields CDR1 SEHNR and CDR2 FQNEAQ (reference sequence). Germline trimming cut 5 bases from V and 4 bases from J; bases unmatched to any gene: 4. CDR3 residues: CASSPPSGETQYF. The DNA for the CDR3 is TGTGCCAGCAGCCCTCCTAGCGGAGAGACCCAGTACTTC.

J is TRBJ2-2 and V is TRBV7-9; 10 bases agree with TRBD2. Unmatched junction bases numbered 4, after V lost 5 bases and J lost 1 base. Per germline, CDR1 SEHNR and CDR2 FQNEAQ (reference sequence). CDR3 length: 16 amino acids. The CDR3 DNA reads TGTGCCAGCAGCCCGCGGACTAGCGGGAACACCGGGGAGCTGTTTTTT. This sequence encodes CASSPRTSGNTGELFF.

Comments on this clone: Other DNA sequences from this sample encode an identical CDR3 as well. This chain uses TRBV27 with TRBJ2-1; D may match TRBD1 or TRBD2 (5 bases each). This CDR3 comprises 14 residues. V was clipped by 9 bases and J by 0 bases, with 12 bases between them. In germline, CDR1 is MNHEY, CDR2 SMNVEV (reference sequence). This chain's CDR3 is CASRDPSSYNEQFF. CDR3 coding DNA: TGTGCCAGTCGGGACCCGAGCTCCTACAATGAGCAGTTCTTC.

V is TRBV5-1 and J is TRBJ2-7, with 7 bases identical to TRBD1. J lost 0 bases, V lost 0 bases, and 9 bases had no gene match. The CDR3 consists of 17 residues. Germline V lookup: CDR1 SGHRS, CDR2 YFSETQ. The CDR3 nucleotides read TGCGCCAGCAGCTTGGGGAACCGGGACAGTTTCTCCTACGAGCAGTACTTC. It is translated as CASSLGNRDSFSYEQYF. Variable domain in full (rest from reference TRBV5-1 and TRBJ2-7): KAGVTQTPRYLIKTRGQQVTLSCSPISGHRSVSWYQQTPGQGLQFLFEYFSETQRNKGNFPGRFSGRQFSNSRSEMNVSTLELGDSALYLCASSLGNRDSFSYEQYFGPGTRLTVT.

V usage is TRBV7-9 and J usage is TRBJ2-2; no clear D. Trimming left V 8 bases short and J 7 bases short, with 14 bases between. This CDR3 region has 13 residues. Per germline, CDR1 SEHNR and CDR2 FQNEAQ (reference sequence). CDR3 nucleotide sequence: TGTGCCAGCCGCCCCTCCCCAATCGGGGAGCTGTTTTTT. This gives the protein CASRPSPIGELFF.

As regards this clone: The junction and the germline gene differ at one end; a read error may be behind it. The chain uses TRBV28 and TRBJ2-7; 9 bases match TRBD2. The CDR3 totals 13 residues. Germline CDR1 is MDHEN and CDR2 is SYDVKM. The CDR3 region is CASSSTSGNLGFF. CDR3 nucleotides: TGTGCCAGCAGTTCGACTAGCGGCAACTTAGGGTTCTTC.

In its sample, this clone was seen once. V usage is TRBV27 and J usage is TRBJ2-7, with D hard to call. Looked up from germline, CDR1 is MNHEY and CDR2 is SMNVEV (reference sequence). The CDR3 runs to 14 residues. V shed 5 bases and J shed 3 bases, with 14 bases lying between them. The CDR3 is CASSPLQSVYEQYF. CDR3 sequence (DNA): TGTGCCAGCAGTCCCCTACAAAGCGTCTACGAGCAGTACTTC.

This chain joins TRBV7-9 and TRBJ1-4; TRBD1 matches 7 bases. V shed 5 bases and J 8 bases; nucleotides not matched to a gene: 11. Germline V gene sequence: CDR1 SEHNR, CDR2 FQNEAQ (reference sequence). The CDR3 spans 15 residues. The CDR3 reads CASSTWTGELEKLFF. DNA for the CDR3: TGTGCCAGCAGCACGTGGACAGGAGAACTCGAAAAACTGTTTTTT.

With regard to this clone: Other DNA variants within this sample encode the same CDR3. The rearrangement joins TRBV7-2 to TRBJ2-7; 7 bases line up with TRBD2. Germline CDR1 SGHTA, CDR2 FQGNSA. The CDR3 length is 15 residues. Trimming took 5 bases from V and 0 from J; bases not matched to a gene: 7. The CDR3 spells CASSLGLAASYEQYF. The CDR3 DNA sequence: TGTGCCAGCAGCCTCGGGCTAGCGGCCTCCTACGAGCAGTACTTC.

This chain connects TRBV27 to TRBJ2-3, with 7 bases fitting TRBD1. The CDR3 is made up of 16 amino acids. The junction had 8 bases not matched to a gene; V was cut back by 3 bases and J by 2 bases. CDR1 MNHEY and CDR2 SMNVEV come from the germline V gene (reference sequence). The CDR3 region is CASSLQQGLFTDTQYF. The CDR3 region has the DNA TGTGCCAGCAGTTTGCAACAGGGGTTGTTCACAGATACGCAGTATTTT.

Note on this clone: At the DNA level, this CDR3 is encoded by other sequences in the same sample as well. The J gene is TRBJ2-7, the V gene TRBV27; D may be TRBD2 (6 bases). In germline, CDR1 is MNHEY, CDR2 SMNVEV (reference sequence). V dropped 3 bases and J dropped 0 bases, with 9 bases sitting between them. This CDR3 has 14 residues. DNA for the CDR3: TGTGCCAGCAGTTTGGGGCGGGGCTCCTACGAGCAGTACTTC. This codes for CASSLGRGSYEQYF.

The chain has TRBV7-8 and TRBJ2-1, with D possibly matching TRBD2 (6 bases). Trimming took off 3 bases at V and 7 bases at J, with 10 bases between the two ends. The CDR3 contains 13 residues. Germline lookup yields CDR1 SGHVS and CDR2 FQNEAQ. The CDR3 region has the DNA TGTGCCAGCAGCTTGGGGGGAGGTAATGAGCAGTTCTTC. Protein: CASSLGGGNEQFF.

CDR3 amino acids: CASSQEGGRFIMNTEAFF. For the CDR3, the DNA is TGCGCCAGCAGCCAAGAGGGTGGGAGGTTTATCATGAACACTGAAGCTTTCTTT. J is TRBJ1-1 and V is TRBV4-1; D is unclear. CDR1 is MGHRA, CDR2 YSYEKL, per germline. Trimming removed 0 bases at V and 0 bases at J, with 17 bases between. The CDR3 runs 18 residues.

This clone was seen a single time. Other nucleotide sequences from this sample produce the same CDR3. The chain combines TRBV27 with TRBJ1-2; the D is unclear. The germline V gene has CDR1 MNHEY and CDR2 SMNVEV (reference sequence). CDR3 length: 13 amino acids. V lost 3 bases, J lost 2 bases, and 7 bases lay in between. The CDR3 sequence: CASSFGLNYGYTF. The CDR3 DNA reads TGTGCCAGCAGTTTTGGCCTCAACTATGGCTACACCTTC.

The chain employs TRBV7-9 and TRBJ2-5; D uncertain. The V gene lost 4 bases and the J gene lost 5 bases, with 5 bases spanning the gap. This CDR3 region has 11 residues. Per the germline V gene, CDR1 is SEHNR and CDR2 is FQNEAQ (reference sequence). The CDR3 DNA reads TGTGCCAGCAGCTACCGGGAGACCCAGTACTTC. Protein product: CASSYRETQYF.

This chain joins TRBV29-1 and TRBJ2-1; unclear D gene. Trimming took off 5 bases at V and 4 bases at J, with 9 bases between the two ends. The CDR3 is 12 residues long. CDR1 and CDR2 (germline): SQVTM, ANQGSEA. CDR3 coding DNA: TGCAGCGTTATTACGGATTACAATGAGCAGTTCTTC. Residues: CSVITDYNEQFF.